What follows are 29 T cell receptor beta chains derived from one specimen sequenced in a study of blood T cell repertoires in COVID-19. TCRdb keeps only in-frame clones here, not all; method: immunoSEQ multiplex PCR. The sample carries about 230,000 clones, 88% recorded once. The sample comprised PBMCs or T cells enriched from blood (not recorded which). The receptors originated from a woman aged 35 to 49 with acute COVID-19.

The chain recombines TRBV11-3 with TRBJ2-1; 10 bases align to TRBD2. CDR3 length equals 16 residues. Trimming took 4 bases from V and 3 from J; bases not matched to a gene: 6. CDR1 SGHNT and CDR2 YENEEA come from the germline V gene. CDR3 sequence reads: CASSYRTSGLYNEQFF. The CDR3 DNA sequence: TGTGCCAGCAGCTACCGGACTAGCGGTCTCTACAATGAGCAGTTCTTC.

A few counts support this clone. This chain joins TRBV20-1 and TRBJ1-5; perhaps TRBD1 as D (5 bases). The V gene's germline CDR1 is DFQATT and CDR2 SNEGSKA (reference sequence). V lost 3 bases to trimming and J lost 7 bases, with 13 bases between them. The length of the CDR3 is 13 residues. The CDR3 DNA is TGCAGTGCTAGTCGAGAGTCAGGGCAGCCCCAGCATTTT. It specifies CSASRESGQPQHF.

This clone showed up just once. The J gene is TRBJ2-7, the V gene TRBV27; TRBD2 agrees at 10 bases. The ends lost 7 bases at V and 4 bases at J; junction bases unmatched: 13. Germline CDR1 and CDR2: MNHEY and SMNVEV (reference sequence). The CDR3 is 16 amino acids. CDR3 region: CASIPKSSGGLYEQYF. CDR3 in DNA: TGTGCCAGCATCCCCAAGTCTAGCGGGGGATTATACGAGCAGTACTTC.

This clone was seen once. The CDR3 protein is CASSLSGGTENEQFF. CDR3 in DNA: TGTGCCAGCAGCCTGAGCGGGGGAACGGAGAATGAGCAGTTCTTC. The chain couples TRBV11-2 to TRBJ2-1, with TRBD2 matching over 8 bases. The CDR3 has 15 amino acids. The junction had 10 bases not matched to a gene; V was cut back by 5 bases and J by 7 bases. CDR1 and CDR2 (germline): SGHAT, FQNNGV.

The chain employs TRBV2 and TRBJ1-4; TRBD1 might be the D (6 bases). V dropped 5 bases and J dropped 8 bases, with 21 bases sitting between them. The CDR3 sequence is 16 residues long. Germline values: CDR1 SNHLY, CDR2 FYNNEI. This chain's CDR3 is CASSPSLAGAREKLFF. The CDR3 bases are TGTGCCAGCAGTCCCTCATTAGCAGGGGCAAGGGAAAAACTGTTTTTT.

This clone was counted a few times. The chain carries TRBV6-5 and TRBJ1-4; possibly TRBD1 for D (6 bases). This CDR3 has 15 amino acids. Germline values: CDR1 MNHEY, CDR2 SVGAGI. Trimming took off 2 bases at V and 8 bases at J, with 15 bases between the two ends. In DNA form, the CDR3 reads TGTGCCAGCAGTTACGCCGGGGAGGGGGGGGAAAAACTGTTTTTT. Translating it yields CASSYAGEGGEKLFF.

Written as DNA, the CDR3 is TGTGCCAGCAGTTTGCTGAGGGCAACCGGGGAGCTGTTTTTT. Translated, it gives CASSLLRATGELFF. The rearrangement uses TRBV27 and TRBJ2-2, with D maybe TRBD2 (5 bases). The CDR3 totals 14 residues. Trimming removed 3 bases at V and 5 bases at J, with 10 bases between. Looked up from germline, CDR1 is MNHEY and CDR2 is SMNVEV (reference sequence).

The chain has TRBV10-1 and TRBJ1-6; D remains unclear. The CDR3 length is 12 residues. Germline CDR1 and CDR2: WNHNN and SYGVQD (reference sequence). V lost 4 bases to trimming and J lost 6 bases, with 4 bases between them. CDR3 residues: CASSGPNSPLHF. In nucleotides, the CDR3 is TGCGCCAGCAGTGGGCCTAATTCACCCCTCCACTTT.

This clone showed up just once. J is TRBJ2-2 and V is TRBV24-1; 9 bases are a match to TRBD1. V was clipped by 5 bases and J by 3 bases; unmatched bases: 0. Germline CDR1 reads KGHDR; CDR2 reads SFDVKD. The length of the CDR3 is 14 residues. CDR3 nucleotides: TGTGCCACCAGTGGGGACAGGGACACCGGGGAGCTGTTTTTT. Translation gives CATSGDRDTGELFF.

V is TRBV18 and J is TRBJ1-2; 10 positions agree with TRBD1. Trimming removed 5 bases from V and 8 bases from J; junction bases left unmatched: 11. The CDR3 length is 15 residues. The germline V gene encodes CDR1 KGHSH and CDR2 LQKENI. CDR3: CASSESDRGRGGYTF. CDR3 nucleotides: TGTGCCAGCTCAGAGTCCGACAGGGGGCGTGGAGGCTACACCTTC.

The V call is TRBV12-3 or TRBV12-4, the J call TRBJ2-1; D is undetermined. This CDR3 is built from 13 residues. Trimming left V 1 base short and J 4 bases short, with 5 bases between. This CDR3 reads CASSLGLYNEQFF. CDR3 bases: TGTGCCAGCAGTTTAGGACTTTACAATGAGCAGTTCTTC.

The chain is built from TRBV5-5 and TRBJ1-1; the D is unclear. The V end lost 5 bases, the J end lost 4 bases, and 12 bases lay between the germline ends. Germline loops: CDR1 SGHKS, CDR2 YYEKEE (reference sequence). The CDR3 covers 13 residues. CDR3 in amino acids: CASSPDTFTEAFF. The CDR3 region has the DNA TGTGCCAGCAGTCCCGACACCTTCACTGAAGCTTTCTTT.

CDR3 sequence (DNA): TGTGCCAGCAGTTTCTCAGGGGGAAGTGGCTACACCTTC. Protein product: CASSFSGGSGYTF. The rearrangement links TRBV12-3 or TRBV12-4 to TRBJ1-2; 7 bases align to TRBD1. This CDR3 comprises 13 residues. With V trimmed by 3 bases and J by 7 bases, 5 bases remained unmatched.

The chain links TRBV7-9 to TRBJ1-2, with D uncertain. V was shortened by 4 bases and J by 6 bases, with 9 bases between the two germline ends. CDR1 SEHNR and CDR2 FQNEAQ come from the germline V gene (reference sequence). The length of the CDR3 is 12 residues. The CDR3 spells CASSSNSDGYTF. The DNA of the CDR3 is TGTGCCAGCAGCTCAAACTCGGATGGCTACACCTTC.

The chain joins TRBV4-3 to TRBJ1-4, with TRBD1 matching over 8 bases. With V trimmed by 0 bases and J by 7 bases, 7 bases remained unmatched. The CDR3 consists of 16 residues. In germline, CDR1 is LGHNA, CDR2 YSLEER. CDR3: CASSQDNSRGLEKLFF. CDR3 sequence (DNA): TGCGCCAGCAGCCAAGATAATAGCAGGGGGCTTGAAAAACTGTTTTTT.

The gene calls are TRBV5-1 and TRBJ2-4; D perhaps matches TRBD1 (6 bases). Deletions cut 4 bases from V and 7 bases from J, with 15 bases between. The CDR3 spans 14 residues. The germline gives CDR1 SGHRS, CDR2 YFSETQ. DNA of the CDR3: TGCGCCAGCAGCCCGAGTGCAGGGGTGAACATTCAGTACTTC. Protein sequence: CASSPSAGVNIQYF.

This chain uses TRBV5-1 with TRBJ2-2, with a weak D call TRBD2 (6 bases). V lost 2 bases to trimming and J lost 6 bases, with 20 bases between them. There are 17 residues in the CDR3. Germline V lookup: CDR1 SGHRS, CDR2 YFSETQ. CDR3 in amino acids: CASSFLLGLSTPGELFF. The CDR3 region has the DNA TGCGCCAGCAGCTTTCTGTTGGGACTCTCGACTCCCGGGGAGCTGTTTTTT.

The chain has TRBV19 and TRBJ1-5; 11 bases are shared with TRBD1. Germline CDR1 is LNHDA and CDR2 is SQIVND (reference sequence). This CDR3 is built from 15 residues. With V trimmed by 4 bases and J by 7 bases, 6 bases remained unmatched. CDR3 region: CASSTGTGGGQPQHF. As DNA, the CDR3 is TGTGCCAGTAGTACCGGGACAGGGGGTGGGCAGCCCCAGCATTTT.

The chain has TRBV4-2 and TRBJ2-6; the D is unclear. Trimming cost V 0 bases and J 7 bases, with 13 bases left between them. This CDR3 has 16 residues. CDR1 is LGHNA and CDR2 is YNFKEQ in the germline V gene. The CDR3 reads CASSQERALGANVLTF. The CDR3 DNA follows: TGTGCCAGCAGCCAAGAAAGAGCCCTAGGAGCCAACGTCCTGACTTTC.

The V gene is TRBV6-2 or TRBV6-3, the J gene TRBJ1-5; a weak D match, TRBD1 (5 bases). The ends were cut back, 7 bases at V and 9 bases at J, with 19 bases in the middle. The CDR3 covers 14 residues. Per germline, CDR1 MNHEY and CDR2 SVGEGT. The CDR3 DNA reads TGTGCCAGCACCCCCGGGGGACCGGGGATGCCCCAGCATTTT. Translated, it gives CASTPGGPGMPQHF.

The rearrangement links TRBV2 to TRBJ1-2; D is unclear. V lost 4 bases to trimming and J lost 3 bases, with 9 bases between them. There are 13 residues in the CDR3. Germline V gives CDR1 SNHLY, CDR2 FYNNEI. CDR3 residues: CASSGERDYGYTF. The CDR3 DNA reads as TGTGCCAGCAGTGGCGAAAGAGACTATGGCTACACCTTC.

The V and J genes are TRBV7-2 and TRBJ2-5; tentatively, D is TRBD2 (6 bases). The germline V gene encodes CDR1 SGHTA and CDR2 FQGNSA. V dropped 1 base and J dropped 3 bases, with 9 bases sitting between them. This CDR3 comprises 14 residues. The CDR3 coding sequence is TGTGCCAGCAGCTTAGACTGGGGGGAAGAGACCCAGTACTTC. The encoded protein is CASSLDWGEETQYF.

The V gene is TRBV13, the J gene TRBJ2-3, with a tentative D call TRBD2 (5 bases). The germline V gene has CDR1 PRHDT and CDR2 FYEKMQ (reference sequence). This CDR3 contains 13 residues. The V and J ends lost 8 bases and 1 base respectively, with 10 bases between them. The CDR3 region is CASRLSGTDTQYF. The CDR3 coding sequence is TGTGCCAGCCGACTATCCGGCACAGATACGCAGTATTTT.

This clone was seen more than once but under ten times. The rearrangement joins TRBV29-1 to TRBJ1-1; 10 bases agree with TRBD1. J gave up 1 base and V 6 bases, and 8 bases lay outside the gene matches. The length of the CDR3 is 15 residues. Germline V gives CDR1 SQVTM, CDR2 ANQGSEA. For the CDR3, the DNA is TGCAGCGTAGAGGACAGGGGGGTTTGGAACACTGAAGCTTTCTTT. It encodes CSVEDRGVWNTEAFF.

The chain is built from TRBV5-4 and TRBJ2-3; TRBD2 matches 15 bases. From germline, CDR1 is SGHNT and CDR2 YYREEE (reference sequence). V was clipped by 4 bases and J by 4 bases; unmatched bases: 13. The CDR3 is 19 amino acids. As DNA, the CDR3 is TGTGCCAGCAGCCAGGGACTAGCGGGAGGATGGAAGAACCCAGATACGCAGTATTTT. Its translation: CASSQGLAGGWKNPDTQYF.

The chain couples TRBV5-4 to TRBJ1-1, with D possibly matching TRBD1 (5 bases). The germline gives CDR1 SGHNT, CDR2 YYREEE (reference sequence). The CDR3 sequence is 13 residues long. V was shortened by 6 bases and J by 0 bases, with 9 bases between the two germline ends. CDR3 region: CASKQEMNTEAFF. CDR3 DNA: TGTGCCAGCAAACAGGAAATGAACACTGAAGCTTTCTTT.

There are a few counts of this clone. V usage is TRBV29-1 and J usage is TRBJ2-5, with D perhaps TRBD1 (5 bases). Germline V CDR1 and CDR2: SQVTM, ANQGSEA. The CDR3 length is 13 residues. Trimming removed 4 bases from V and 5 bases from J, with 14 bases in between. The DNA for the CDR3 is TGCAGCGTTGCAGGGCCCAAGGGGGAGACCCAGTACTTC. Translating gives CSVAGPKGETQYF.

The rearrangement joins TRBV28 to TRBJ1-5; 10 positions match TRBD1. Germline loops: CDR1 MDHEN, CDR2 SYDVKM. V was pared by 7 bases and J by 6 bases, with 15 bases of the junction left unmatched. This CDR3 region has 17 residues. The CDR3: CASTMDRTGGFGQPQHF. CDR3 nucleotide sequence: TGTGCCAGCACCATGGACAGGACAGGGGGATTTGGTCAGCCCCAGCATTTT.

The chain links TRBV5-1 to TRBJ1-2; 7 bases align to TRBD1. Germline V gives CDR1 SGHRS, CDR2 YFSETQ. V lost 2 bases, J lost 1 base, and 8 bases stayed unmatched. This CDR3 contains 16 residues. This chain's CDR3 is CASSLFHRGSNYGYTF. In DNA, the CDR3 is TGCGCCAGCAGCTTATTCCACAGGGGCAGTAACTATGGCTACACCTTC.